This T cell receptor (beta chain) was documented in a study of control samples from healthy donors and cancer patients. V dropped 2 bases and J dropped 0; count of bases not matched to a gene: 3. This CDR3 spans 15 amino acids. The germline V gene encodes CDR1 MGHRA and CDR2 YSYEKL. Here immunoSEQ multiplex PCR was the method, and the copy in TCRdb shows in-frame clones only, minus some. This table has approximately 100,000 clones, around 88% appearing once. This sequence joins TRBV4-1 and TRBJ1-1; TRBD1 matches at 7 bases. The sample taken for sequencing was blood. The sequence came from a man in his thirties or forties in good health. CDR3 residues: CASSQLTGMNTEAFF. Here the CDR3 DNA reads TGCGCCAGCAGCCAATTGACAGGGATGAACACTGAAGCTTTCTTT.